Below are 12 T cell receptor beta chains sequenced from a single sample in a study of blood T cell repertoires in COVID-19. The method was immunoSEQ multiplex PCR; TCRdb's version includes in-frame clones alone and lacks a portion of them. In the table there are some 670,000 clones, 70% to 90% of which are singletons. Material: peripheral blood. The receptors shown here come from a woman in her late teens or twenties with acute or convalescent COVID-19.

This sequence joins TRBV4-1 and TRBJ1-2; 9 bases are shared with TRBD1. CDR1 MGHRA and CDR2 YSYEKL come from the germline V gene. V was pared by 0 bases and J by 8 bases, with 7 bases of the junction left unmatched. This CDR3 contains 15 residues. CDR3 sequence (DNA): TGCGCCAGCAGCCAAGATGAGCGGACAGGGGAGGGCTACACCTTC. Translation gives CASSQDERTGEGYTF.

This sequence joins TRBV19 and TRBJ1-5; TRBD1 aligns across 7 bases. Germline V lookup: CDR1 LNHDA, CDR2 SQIVND (reference sequence). The CDR3 consists of 16 residues. The junction had 11 bases not matched to a gene; V was cut back by 6 bases and J by 3 bases. CDR3 amino acids: CASRGTEGSSNQPQHF. CDR3 sequence (DNA): TGTGCCAGTAGAGGGACAGAAGGAAGTTCCAATCAGCCCCAGCATTTT.

The V call is TRBV7-9, the J call TRBJ2-5; the D is unclear. Trimming removed 1 base from V and 5 bases from J, with 5 bases in between. CDR3 length equals 12 residues. Germline V gene sequence: CDR1 SEHNR, CDR2 FQNEAQ (reference sequence). CDR3 DNA sequence: TGTGCCAGCAGCTTAGATCGGGAGACCCAGTACTTC. Its translation is CASSLDRETQYF.

The gene calls are TRBV19 and TRBJ2-5; TRBD2 matches at 9 bases. V was clipped by 2 bases and J by 3 bases; unmatched bases: 4. This CDR3 is 15 amino acids long. Germline assignment: CDR1 LNHDA and CDR2 SQIVND (reference sequence). The CDR3 protein is CASSIWPSGEETQYF. CDR3 coding DNA: TGTGCCAGTAGTATATGGCCTAGCGGGGAAGAGACCCAGTACTTC.

The chain combines TRBV7-8 with TRBJ1-6, with 7 bases fitting TRBD1. Germline assignment: CDR1 SGHVS and CDR2 FQNEAQ. Germline trimming cut 5 bases from V and 6 bases from J; bases unmatched to any gene: 7. This CDR3 is 15 amino acids long. CDR3 residues: CASSDLTGSNSPLHF. CDR3 DNA sequence: TGTGCCAGCAGCGACCTGACAGGGAGTAATTCACCCCTCCACTTT.

This clone was picked up one time. The chain has TRBV5-1 and TRBJ2-7, with a tentative D call TRBD2 (6 bases). Germline-derived CDR1 and CDR2 are SGHRS and YFSETQ. Trimming left V 4 bases short and J 3 bases short, with 17 bases between. The CDR3 is 15 amino acids. CDR3 DNA sequence: TGCGCCAGCAGCCCGTTGGGGAGGCCTTACTACGAGCAGTACTTC. Its translation is CASSPLGRPYYEQYF. Full variable domain (remainder filled in from reference TRBV5-1 and TRBJ2-7): KAGVTQTPRYLIKTRGQQVTLSCSPISGHRSVSWYQQTPGQGLQFLFEYFSETQRNKGNFPGRFSGRQFSNSRSEMNVSTLELGDSALYLCASSPLGRPYYEQYFGPGTRLTVT.

This clone has just one count. This chain uses TRBV5-1 with TRBJ1-3; D remains ambiguous. The CDR3 is 16 amino acids. Trimming removed 3 bases at V and 2 bases at J, with 15 bases between. The V gene's germline CDR1 is SGHRS and CDR2 YFSETQ. The CDR3 region is CASSSRQSGPGNTIYF. CDR3 sequence (DNA): TGCGCCAGCAGCTCCCGACAATCTGGTCCTGGAAACACCATATATTTT.

V is TRBV12-3 or TRBV12-4 and J is TRBJ1-1, with D tentatively TRBD1 (5 bases). Trimming shortened V by 6 bases and J by 11 bases, and 13 bases separated the two germline ends. The CDR3 covers 11 residues. The CDR3 DNA sequence: TGTGCCAGCAGGGGCCGGACATACGCTTTCTTT. Its protein is CASRGRTYAFF.

The CDR3 bases are TGTGCCAGCACCCTAAGGACAGGGCCTAACTATGGCTACACCTTC. Its translation is CASTLRTGPNYGYTF. The rearrangement uses TRBV21-1 and TRBJ1-2; TRBD1, the D gene given by the table, was not confirmed from the DNA. TRBV21-1 is a pseudogene. The CDR3 is 15 residues long.

This CDR3 is CASRGTGGLRETQYF. The CDR3 DNA reads TGTGCCAGCAGAGGGACAGGGGGGTTGAGGGAGACCCAGTACTTC. The chain uses TRBV2 and TRBJ2-5, with 11 positions matching TRBD1. V lost 6 bases, J lost 5 bases, and 8 bases stayed unmatched. The CDR3 covers 15 residues. The germline V gene encodes CDR1 SNHLY and CDR2 FYNNEI. The entire variable domain, with the rest obtained from reference TRBV2 and TRBJ2-5, is as follows: EPEVTQTPSHQVTQMGQEVILRCVPISNHLYFYWYRQILGQKVEFLVSFYNNEISEKSEIFDDQFSVERPDGSNFTLKIRSTKLEDSAMYFCASRGTGGLRETQYFGPGTRLLVL.

This sequence joins TRBV6-5 and TRBJ1-1, with D maybe TRBD1 (6 bases). Germline loops: CDR1 MNHEY, CDR2 SVGAGI. V was trimmed by 4 bases and J by 4 bases, leaving 13 bases between them. This CDR3 region has 14 residues. CDR3 residues: CASSSEGVGTEAFF. Here the CDR3 DNA reads TGTGCCAGCAGTTCCGAGGGGGTGGGCACTGAAGCTTTCTTT.

This chain links TRBV3-1 (or the pseudogene TRBV3-2) with TRBJ1-5, with 8 bases identical to TRBD1. There are 15 residues in the CDR3. Germline CDR1 and CDR2: LGHDT and YNNKEL (reference sequence). V trimming: 4 bases; J trimming: 7 bases; junction bases outside the gene matches: 9. In nucleotides, the CDR3 is TGTGCCAGCAGCCCGGGACAGGTCCAGGGCCAGCCCCAGCATTTT. Amino acid sequence: CASSPGQVQGQPQHF.